Reported below is one TCR beta chain. The data were taken from a study of shared clonotypes between healthy human individuals. CDR3 size: 14 residues. Germline loops: CDR1 SGDLS, CDR2 YYNGEE. V dropped 2 bases and J dropped 3; count of bases not matched to a gene: 5. Clones were read by immunoSEQ multiplex PCR, and TCRdb kept only the in-frame ones, dropping some. The sample contains about 1.1 million clones, 70% to 80% of which appear only once. The chain joins TRBV9 to TRBJ2-7, with 7 bases aligning to TRBD2. This sequence was found in a man between 18 and 35 years old in good health. Some clones in this sample may be carry-over from other donors' samples. Source material: memory CD4+ T cells from PBMCs. The subset denotes: CD45RA-negative fraction. CDR3 nucleotides: TGTGCCAGCAGCGTCTCGCCTAGCGGCTACGAGCAGTACTTC. This sequence encodes CASSVSPSGYEQYF.